This T cell receptor beta chain was recorded in a study of CD8 T cells in ankylosing spondylitis. Study-level findings and limits: Clones that were linked to disease were CD8+ and were relatively rare in peripheral blood.

It was by quantitative 5'-RACE with molecular barcodes that TCR beta libraries were made. TCRdb called the 5' RACE reads again in MiXCR, with one record for every CDR3 protein. The sample lists 150,000 to 200,000 distinct CDR3 sequences; approximately 20% were seen once. At least ten counts were recorded for this clonotype. Its antigen is currently unknown. The clonotype was recovered from a male donor with ankylosing spondylitis or in good health (not recorded which). The sequenced sample consisted of blood, either unsorted or a sorted T cell fraction (not recorded which).

This chain's CDR3 is CASSPSSKGPGELFF. CDR3 nucleotides: TGTGCCAGCAGTCCCTCGAGTAAGGGCCCTGGGGAGCTGTTTTTT. This chain links TRBV12-3 or TRBV12-4 with TRBJ2-2; no definite D call. Deletions cut 5 bases from V and 8 bases from J, with 18 bases between. There are 15 residues in the CDR3.